This T cell receptor beta chain stems from a study of cytomegalovirus exposure and HLA in healthy donors. Across the study: Earlier findings included about 120 million unique TCR beta sequences obtained from about 180 million T cells.

This clone was detected a few times. The antigen remains undetermined. V gave up 5 bases and J gave up 1 base; unmatched junction bases: 3. The length of the CDR3 is 15 residues. CDR1 and CDR2 from the germline V gene are SGHAT and FQNNGV. The study ran its PCR with 60 Vbeta and 13 Jbeta primers. In the original processing: Roughly 11 million shared chains were among the about 80 million unique TCR beta chains that a later analysis counted. Data came from immunoSEQ multiplex PCR; TCRdb stores just in-frame clones and leaves some out. V and J calls and clone size follow that table, whereas D and trimming were derived from the DNA. The table shows some 170,000 clones, with around 79% occurring only once. Study observations and caveats: Sequencing likely caused a cluster of highly shared sequence variants. Cytomegalovirus-associated status was assigned to fewer than 200 TCR beta chains.

Sample: PBMCs. This TCR was sampled from a man aged 35 to 55 in good health and CMV-seropositive. This sequence joins TRBV11-2 and TRBJ1-4; 8 bases fit TRBD1. CDR3 coding DNA: TGTGCCAGCAGCCCGACAGGGGTAACTAATGAAAAACTGTTTTTT. Translated: CASSPTGVTNEKLFF.